The 32 T cell receptor beta chains listed next were all sequenced from one sample in a study of blood T cell repertoires in COVID-19. Data came from immunoSEQ multiplex PCR; TCRdb stores just in-frame clones and leaves some out. The sample shows 150,000 to 200,000 clones, roughly four fifths of them seen only once. The sample comprised peripheral blood. All receptors come from a human donor in a cohort sampled during active COVID-19.

This clone was picked up a small number of times. This chain joins TRBV27 and TRBJ1-5; D is unresolved. The CDR3 extends over 11 amino acids. Trimming took 8 bases from V and 5 from J, leaving 7 bases between them. Germline lookup yields CDR1 MNHEY and CDR2 SMNVEV (reference sequence). CDR3 in DNA: TGTGCCAGCGGCCCATATCAGCCCCAGCATTTT. This gives the protein CASGPYQPQHF.

This clone came up a few times. The rearrangement links TRBV3-1 (or the pseudogene TRBV3-2) to TRBJ2-2; TRBD1 agrees at 8 bases. CDR1 is LGHDT, CDR2 YNNKEL, per germline (reference sequence). This CDR3 has 15 residues. With 4 bases clipped from V and 4 bases from J, the junction kept 5 bases outside the gene matches. DNA of the CDR3: TGTGCCAGCAGCCCGACAGGGGCGATCACCGGGGAGCTGTTTTTT. Its protein product is CASSPTGAITGELFF.

This clone appeared a few times. This sequence joins TRBV27 and TRBJ1-6; 7 nucleotides agree with TRBD1. In germline, CDR1 is MNHEY, CDR2 SMNVEV (reference sequence). The CDR3 has 16 amino acids. Germline trimming cut 3 bases from V and 9 bases from J; bases unmatched to any gene: 11. CDR3 in DNA: TGTGCCAGCAGTTTGGCTAGAACAGGGGTACCTTCACCCCTCCACTTT. It yields the protein CASSLARTGVPSPLHF.

This chain uses TRBV11-2 with TRBJ1-3; a weak D match, TRBD1 (5 bases). The CDR3 runs to 17 residues. The germline V gene encodes CDR1 SGHAT and CDR2 FQNNGV. Trimming pared 6 bases from V and 3 bases from J, leaving 21 bases between. CDR3 amino acids: CASRFGFTGEYGNTIYF. CDR3 nucleotides: TGTGCCAGCAGGTTCGGTTTTACGGGGGAATATGGAAACACCATATATTTT.

The chain links TRBV19 to TRBJ1-1, with D tentatively TRBD1 (5 bases). This CDR3 comprises 13 residues. Germline V CDR1 and CDR2: LNHDA, SQIVND (reference sequence). The ends were cut back, 4 bases at V and 6 bases at J, with 12 bases in the middle. DNA for the CDR3: TGTGCCAGTAGTAAGGGGCAGGTTGCTGAAGCTTTCTTT. Protein product: CASSKGQVAEAFF.

This clone appeared a few times. The V gene is TRBV28, the J gene TRBJ2-7; 8 positions match TRBD2. Trimming at V came to 8 bases and at J to 4 bases, leaving 7 bases not matched to a gene. This CDR3 comprises 13 residues. CDR1 and CDR2 from the germline V gene are MDHEN and SYDVKM. This CDR3 reads CASGRGGFYEQYF. The CDR3 DNA reads TGTGCCAGCGGCCGGGGGGGGTTTTACGAGCAGTACTTC.

This chain links TRBV3-1 (or the pseudogene TRBV3-2) with TRBJ2-5, with TRBD1 identical over 11 bases. J gave up 5 bases and V 5 bases, and 7 bases lay outside the gene matches. The CDR3 runs 15 residues. In germline, CDR1 is LGHDT, CDR2 YNNKEL (reference sequence). The CDR3 protein is CASSRPDRGRETQYF. The CDR3 nucleotides read TGTGCCAGCAGCAGACCGGACAGGGGGCGGGAGACCCAGTACTTC.

CDR3 in amino acids: CASSRRDREAEQYF. CDR3 nucleotide sequence: TGTGCCAGCAGCCGGCGGGACAGGGAAGCGGAGCAGTACTTC. The chain links TRBV5-8 to TRBJ2-7; 9 positions match TRBD1. The CDR3 has 14 residues. The germline V gene has CDR1 SGHTS and CDR2 YDEGEE. Trimming took 4 bases from V and 7 from J; bases not matched to a gene: 9.

The gene calls are TRBV18 and TRBJ1-1; 8 bases are a match to TRBD1. The CDR3 runs to 17 residues. V shed 1 base and J 1 base; nucleotides not matched to a gene: 8. Germline V CDR1 and CDR2: KGHSH, LQKENI. The DNA for the CDR3 is TGTGCCAGCTCACCACGCGCACAGGGGGTGAGGAACACTGAAGCTTTCTTT. Amino acid sequence: CASSPRAQGVRNTEAFF.

In this sample, this clone turned up a few times. This sequence joins TRBV23-1 and TRBJ1-5, with TRBD1 identical over 8 bases. TRBV23-1 is sorted into the ORF group, with uncertain function. This CDR3 is 16 amino acids long. Trimming removed 6 bases from V and 3 bases from J; junction bases left unmatched: 10. The DNA of the CDR3 is TGCGCCAGCAGACCGGACAGGGTTCTTCCCAATCAGCCCCAGCATTTT. This gives the protein CASRPDRVLPNQPQHF.

J is TRBJ2-4 and V is TRBV19; 11 bases fit TRBD1. The V gene's germline CDR1 is LNHDA and CDR2 SQIVND (reference sequence). The CDR3 spans 13 residues. Trimming took 10 bases from V and 4 from J; bases not matched to a gene: 3. CDR3 DNA: TGTGCCACAGGACAGGGGGCGAAAAACATTCAGTACTTC. It translates to CATGQGAKNIQYF. The full variable domain, rest sourced from reference TRBV19 and TRBJ2-4, is DGGITQSPKYLFRKEGQNVTLSCEQNLNHDAMYWYRQDPGQGLRLIYYSQIVNDFQKGDIAEGYSVSREKKESFPLTVTSAQKNPTAFYLCATGQGAKNIQYFGAGTRLSVL.

The chain links TRBV7-6 to TRBJ2-1; maybe TRBD1 (6 bases). Germline CDR1 and CDR2: SGHVS and FNYEAQ. V lost 1 base and J lost 0, with 10 bases in between. The CDR3 totals 16 residues. The DNA of the CDR3 is TGTGCCAGCAGCTTAGGGGGGCGGAGCTCCTACAATGAGCAGTTCTTC. This encodes CASSLGGRSSYNEQFF. Looking up the rest from reference TRBV7-6 and TRBJ2-1 gives the full variable domain: GAGVSQSPRYKVTKRGQDVALRCDPISGHVSLYWYRQALGQGPEFLTYFNYEAQQDKSGLPNDRFSAERPEGSISTLTIQRTEQRDSAMYRCASSLGGRSSYNEQFFGPGTRLTVL.

This clone was counted once. V and J are TRBV10-3 and TRBJ2-1, with 7 bases fitting TRBD2. V was pared by 7 bases and J by 5 bases, with 11 bases of the junction left unmatched. Germline loops: CDR1 ENHRY, CDR2 SYGVKD. The CDR3 runs to 15 residues. The CDR3 DNA is TGTGCCATCATGGGGCAACTAGCGTACGACAATGAGCAGTTCTTC. It encodes CAIMGQLAYDNEQFF.

There are a few counts of this clone. The CDR3 sequence: CASSQDDGTGVRTEAFF. The CDR3 DNA follows: TGTGCCAGCAGCCAAGACGACGGGACAGGGGTACGCACTGAAGCTTTCTTT. The rearrangement joins TRBV14 to TRBJ1-1, with 10 bases lining up with TRBD1. There are 17 residues in the CDR3. V was pared by 0 bases and J by 4 bases, with 8 bases of the junction left unmatched. Germline lookup yields CDR1 SGHDN and CDR2 FVKESK.

This clone came up once. The gene calls are TRBV2 and TRBJ2-4, with D possibly matching TRBD1 (5 bases). Between the trimmed V and J ends, which lost 3 bases and 2 bases, there was a span of 11 bases. Germline V gene lookup returns CDR1 SNHLY and CDR2 FYNNEI. CDR3 length: 15 amino acids. The CDR3 DNA is TGTGCCAGCAGTGAGAGACAGCTACCCAAAAACATTCAGTACTTC. It codes for CASSERQLPKNIQYF.

This chain uses TRBV10-3 with TRBJ1-2; TRBD1 matches at 9 bases. The length of the CDR3 is 14 residues. The V segment lost 6 bases and the J segment 5 bases; nucleotides outside the gene matches: 7. Germline values: CDR1 ENHRY, CDR2 SYGVKD. In DNA form, the CDR3 reads TGTGCCATCAGGGGGGACAGGGAGGTATATGGCTACACCTTC. Translating gives CAIRGDREVYGYTF.

This clone was seen a single time. This chain links TRBV7-5 with TRBJ2-3; TRBD2 is the table's D call and was not checked against the DNA. TRBV7-5 is a pseudogene locus. The CDR3 contains 13 residues. CDR3 DNA sequence: TGTGCCAGAAGCTCCCGGGACACAGATACGCAGTATTTT. Translation: CARSSRDTDTQYF.

This chain uses TRBV9 with TRBJ2-3, with 7 bases that match TRBD1. With V trimmed by 3 bases and J by 5 bases, 3 bases remained unmatched. The CDR3 consists of 13 residues. Germline V lookup: CDR1 SGDLS, CDR2 YYNGEE. The DNA of the CDR3 is TGTGCCAGCAGCGGAAACAGGGGAGATACGCAGTATTTT. It is translated as CASSGNRGDTQYF.

The V gene is TRBV25-1, the J gene TRBJ2-5; D might be TRBD1 (6 bases). CDR1 and CDR2 (germline): MGHDK, SYGVNS. Trimming pared 4 bases from V and 5 bases from J, leaving 11 bases between. The CDR3 is made up of 13 amino acids. The CDR3 nucleotides are TGTGCCAGCAGTGCACAGGGACGGGAGACCCAGTACTTC. Its protein product is CASSAQGRETQYF.

Comment on this clone: Additional DNA sequences in this sample encode the identical CDR3. V and J are TRBV11-2 and TRBJ2-7; weak D call: TRBD2 (5 bases). The CDR3 covers 13 residues. CDR1 SGHAT and CDR2 FQNNGV come from the germline V gene. V lost 1 base and J 2 bases, leaving 6 bases between the germline ends. The CDR3 DNA reads as TGTGCCAGCAGCTTAGCGGGGACCTACGAGCAGTACTTC. It encodes CASSLAGTYEQYF.

The CDR3: CASSLGQGVITGTNVLTF. Here the CDR3 DNA reads TGTGCCAGCAGTTTAGGACAGGGGGTCATAACGGGGACCAACGTCCTGACTTTC. The rearrangement uses TRBV28 and TRBJ2-6; 10 bases align to TRBD1. Looked up from germline, CDR1 is MDHEN and CDR2 is SYDVKM. The ends lost 2 bases at V and 8 bases at J; junction bases unmatched: 12. The CDR3 consists of 18 residues.

The chain couples TRBV6-2 or TRBV6-3 to TRBJ1-1; D is possibly TRBD1 (6 bases). The germline V and J ends were trimmed by 2 bases and 0 bases, with 13 bases remaining between them. The germline CDR1 and CDR2 sequences are MNHEY and SVGEGT. The CDR3 covers 16 residues. The CDR3 DNA sequence: TGTGCCAGCAGTTACCGCCTGACAGGTTTGAACACTGAAGCTTTCTTT. Translation gives CASSYRLTGLNTEAFF.

This chain links TRBV24-1 with TRBJ2-1; D might be TRBD2 (5 bases). CDR1 KGHDR and CDR2 SFDVKD come from the germline V gene. V was trimmed by 3 bases and J by 13 bases, leaving 9 bases between them. This CDR3 contains 11 residues. The CDR3 nucleotides read TGTGCCACCAGTGATATGGGAGTCCAGTTCTTC. Translating gives CATSDMGVQFF.

This chain uses TRBV5-8 with TRBJ2-5; TRBD1 matches at 8 bases. CDR1 and CDR2 (germline): SGHTS, YDEGEE. The trim removed 3 bases at V and 6 bases at J, leaving 10 bases unmatched. The CDR3 extends over 15 amino acids. CDR3: CASSSGLRGRQTQYF. CDR3 coding DNA: TGTGCCAGCAGCTCGGGGCTCAGGGGGCGGCAGACCCAGTACTTC.

The chain joins TRBV5-1 to TRBJ2-1, with TRBD2 identical over 13 bases. Trimming at V came to 3 bases and at J to 10 bases, leaving 4 bases not matched to a gene. The germline gives CDR1 SGHRS, CDR2 YFSETQ. The CDR3 runs 14 residues. This CDR3 is CASSSLAGGIEQFF. The CDR3, as DNA: TGCGCCAGCAGCTCACTAGCGGGAGGGATCGAGCAGTTCTTC. The complete variable domain, with remaining parts taken from reference TRBV5-1 and TRBJ2-1, reads KAGVTQTPRYLIKTRGQQVTLSCSPISGHRSVSWYQQTPGQGLQFLFEYFSETQRNKGNFPGRFSGRQFSNSRSEMNVSTLELGDSALYLCASSSLAGGIEQFFGPGTRLTVL.

The chain uses TRBV6-7 and TRBJ2-3, with TRBD2 matching over 7 bases. TRBV6-7 is an open reading frame, and its role is uncertain. The V and J ends lost 2 bases and 0 bases, in that order; junction bases with no gene match: 8. This CDR3 region has 17 residues. DNA for the CDR3: TGTGCCAGCAGTTACCCCCCTAGCGGTCCTAGCACAGATACGCAGTATTTT. Protein: CASSYPPSGPSTDTQYF.

For this clone: Other DNA sequences in this specimen translate into the identical CDR3. This rearrangement joins TRBV10-3 to TRBJ2-5; D gene uncertain. Trimming took 4 bases from V and 1 from J, leaving 4 bases between them. The CDR3 spans 12 residues. Germline-derived CDR1 and CDR2 are ENHRY and SYGVKD. CDR3 in DNA: TGTGCCATCAGTGGCGGCCAAGAGACCCAGTACTTC. This gives the protein CAISGGQETQYF.

The chain is built from TRBV7-6 and TRBJ1-6, with 10 bases matching TRBD1. V lost 6 bases, J lost 7 bases, and 6 bases stayed unmatched. Germline loops: CDR1 SGHVS, CDR2 FNYEAQ. The CDR3 is made up of 15 amino acids. CDR3 residues: CASRTDRGPNSPLHF. The CDR3 DNA reads TGTGCCAGCAGGACTGACAGGGGGCCGAATTCACCCCTCCACTTT.

The gene calls are TRBV24-1 and TRBJ2-3; 8 nucleotides line up with TRBD2. The trim removed 4 bases at V and 1 base at J, leaving 0 bases unmatched. This CDR3 is 14 amino acids long. Looked up from germline, CDR1 is KGHDR and CDR2 is SFDVKD. The CDR3 region is CATSETSGTDTQYF. As DNA, the CDR3 is TGTGCCACCAGTGAGACTAGCGGCACAGATACGCAGTATTTT.

The gene calls are TRBV11-3 and TRBJ2-1; 8 bases are shared with TRBD2. J lost 4 bases, V lost 5 bases, and 13 bases had no gene match. CDR3 length: 17 amino acids. CDR1 and CDR2 from the germline V gene are SGHNT and YENEEA. CDR3 sequence: CASSPSPGAGDYNEQFF. CDR3 DNA sequence: TGTGCCAGCAGCCCGTCCCCCGGAGCGGGGGATTACAATGAGCAGTTCTTC.

This clone appeared a few times. This chain connects TRBV7-2 to TRBJ2-7; no clear D gene. The CDR3 is made up of 16 amino acids. Germline V CDR1 and CDR2: SGHTA, FQGNSA. V was clipped by 2 bases and J by 0 bases, with 14 bases between them. The CDR3 sequence: CASSLKADISSYEQYF. The DNA of the CDR3 is TGTGCCAGCAGCTTAAAGGCCGACATCTCCTCCTACGAGCAGTACTTC. The full variable domain, in which reference TRBV7-2 and TRBJ2-7 provide the parts outside the CDR3, is GAGVSQSPSNKVTEKGKDVELRCDPISGHTALYWYRQSLGQGLEFLIYFQGNSAPDKSGLPSDRFSAERTGGSVSTLTIQRTQQEDSAVYLCASSLKADISSYEQYFGPGTRLTVT.

V and J are TRBV27 and TRBJ1-1; the D gene is possibly TRBD1 (5 bases). This CDR3 is 13 amino acids long. The V and J ends lost 6 bases and 4 bases respectively, with 12 bases between them. Germline V CDR1 and CDR2: MNHEY, SMNVEV (reference sequence). The CDR3: CASRAPGGTEAFF. The DNA of the CDR3 is TGTGCCAGCAGAGCGCCGGGGGGCACTGAAGCTTTCTTT.